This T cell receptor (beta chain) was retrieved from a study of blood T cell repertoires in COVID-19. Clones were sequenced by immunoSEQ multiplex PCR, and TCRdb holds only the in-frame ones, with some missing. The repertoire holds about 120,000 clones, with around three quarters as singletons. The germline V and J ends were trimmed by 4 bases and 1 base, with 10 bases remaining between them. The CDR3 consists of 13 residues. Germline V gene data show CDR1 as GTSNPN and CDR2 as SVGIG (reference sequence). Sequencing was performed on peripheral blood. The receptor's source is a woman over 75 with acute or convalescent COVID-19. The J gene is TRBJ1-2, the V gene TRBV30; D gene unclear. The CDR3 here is CAWTGLLNYGYTF. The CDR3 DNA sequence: TGTGCCTGGACAGGCCTCCTTAACTATGGCTACACCTTC.